These 27 T cell receptor beta chains came from one sample sequenced in a study of early T cells in non-severe SARS-CoV-2 infection. TCRdb reanalysed the 5' RACE reads using MiXCR and keeps one entry per CDR3 protein. The profile covers more than 85,000 distinct CDR3 sequences, with around 13% appearing a single time and 6% to 7.5% taken by the ten largest. The specimen was whole blood. All receptors derive from an adult who was a healthcare worker with PCR-confirmed SARS-CoV-2 infection or an uninfected control (not recorded which).

The chain recombines TRBV11-2 with TRBJ2-1; tentatively, D is TRBD1 or TRBD2 (6 bases each). V was cut by 6 bases and J by 6 bases, with 12 bases left in between. This CDR3 has 13 residues. CDR1 SGHAT and CDR2 FQNNGV come from the germline V gene. This CDR3 reads CASSPGATNEQFF. CDR3 DNA sequence: TGTGCCAGCAGTCCGGGGGCAACCAATGAGCAGTTCTTC.

This clonotype occurred many times. This chain uses TRBV24-1 with TRBJ2-1; 7 bases are shared with TRBD2. The V segment lost 1 base and the J segment 7 bases; nucleotides outside the gene matches: 6. CDR1 and CDR2 (germline): KGHDR, SFDVKD. The length of the CDR3 is 15 residues. The CDR3 loop is CATSDLGLERNEQFF. CDR3 in DNA: TGTGCCACCAGTGATTTAGGACTAGAAAGAAATGAGCAGTTCTTC.

This clonotype was recorded a few times. The V call is TRBV24-1, the J call TRBJ2-5, with 12 bases lining up with TRBD2. V was pared by 4 bases and J by 5 bases, with 13 bases of the junction left unmatched. Germline V CDR1 and CDR2: KGHDR, SFDVKD. This CDR3 spans 18 amino acids. In nucleotides, the CDR3 is TGTGCCACCAGTGAGCCGACTAGCGGGAGTGGAAGGACGGAGACCCAGTACTTC. Protein sequence: CATSEPTSGSGRTETQYF.

V gene TRBV4-2 combines with J gene TRBJ2-5; 8 nucleotides agree with TRBD1. V lost 4 bases, J lost 4 bases, and 5 bases stayed unmatched. Germline V gene lookup returns CDR1 LGHNA and CDR2 YNFKEQ. The CDR3 has 14 residues. The CDR3 loop reads CASSRIGQGETQYF. CDR3 DNA: TGTGCCAGCAGCCGGATCGGACAGGGAGAGACCCAGTACTTC.

The chain carries TRBV27 and TRBJ2-2; 9 bases map to TRBD2. J was trimmed by 0 bases and V by 10 bases; bases with no gene match: 15. In germline, CDR1 is MNHEY, CDR2 SMNVEV (reference sequence). The CDR3 sequence is 18 residues long. For the CDR3, the DNA is TGTGCCACCCCCGAGGGAGCGGGAGGCATACCGAACACCGGGGAGCTGTTTTTT. It is translated as CATPEGAGGIPNTGELFF.

V is TRBV6-2 or TRBV6-3 and J is TRBJ1-2; TRBD1 matches at 7 bases. Trimming took 5 bases from V and 3 from J; bases not matched to a gene: 3. The length of the CDR3 is 13 residues. In germline, CDR1 is MNHEY, CDR2 SVGEGT. The CDR3 region has the DNA TGTGCCAGCAGTAGGGACAGCGACTATGGCTACACCTTC. Translating it yields CASSRDSDYGYTF.

This clonotype was counted only a few times. This rearrangement joins TRBV7-2 to TRBJ2-2; either TRBD1 or TRBD2 may fit D (5 bases each). Germline CDR1 SGHTA, CDR2 FQGNSA. The CDR3 has 13 residues. Trimming removed 5 bases from V and 9 bases from J, with 13 bases in between. For the CDR3, the DNA is TGTGCCAGCAGCCTGGGGGTGGGGAGGGAGCTGTTTTTT. Amino acids: CASSLGVGRELFF.

Only a few counts were recorded for this clonotype. The CDR3, as DNA: TGTGCCAGCAGCAGTAGCGGGAGGGCTCGGACCGGGGAGCTGTTTTTT. Translated, it gives CASSSSGRARTGELFF. This rearrangement joins TRBV7-9 to TRBJ2-2; 11 bases fit TRBD2. This CDR3 has 16 amino acids. Germline-derived CDR1 and CDR2 are SEHNR and FQNEAQ (reference sequence). V lost 5 bases, J lost 5 bases, and 7 bases stayed unmatched.

This clonotype has at least ten counts. The rearrangement links TRBV6-2 or TRBV6-3 to TRBJ2-6; possible D gene TRBD2, 5 bases. V lost 7 bases and J 0 bases, leaving 10 bases between the germline ends. CDR1 and CDR2 from the germline V gene are MNHEY and SVGEGT. The CDR3 runs 15 residues. CDR3 nucleotide sequence: TGTGCCAGCACCACCGGGGACTCTGGGGCCAACGTCCTGACTTTC. It encodes CASTTGDSGANVLTF.

DNA of the CDR3: TGTGCCAGCTCACCATCAACAGGGATGCCACCCCTCCACTTT. Protein: CASSPSTGMPPLHF. This rearrangement joins TRBV18 to TRBJ1-6, with a possible D match to TRBD1 (6 bases). Germline CDR1 KGHSH, CDR2 LQKENI. Trimming removed 2 bases at V and 11 bases at J, with 13 bases between. The CDR3 contains 14 residues.

This clonotype was observed many times. The chain combines TRBV20-1 with TRBJ2-6; no reliable D call. This CDR3 comprises 12 residues. V was pared by 4 bases and J by 10 bases, with 11 bases between. Germline V CDR1 and CDR2: DFQATT, SNEGSKA (reference sequence). CDR3 bases: TGCAGTGCTATGGTACTCCCTAACGTCCTGACTTTC. This gives the protein CSAMVLPNVLTF.

The chain recombines TRBV29-1 with TRBJ2-5; the D gene is possibly TRBD1 (6 bases). V was cut by 6 bases and J by 4 bases, with 15 bases left in between. CDR3 size: 13 residues. CDR1 and CDR2 from the germline V gene are SQVTM and ANQGSEA. The DNA for the CDR3 is TGCAGCGTGGCCCTCCAGGGGTCAGAGACCCAGTACTTC. This translates into CSVALQGSETQYF.

The V call is TRBV14, the J call TRBJ2-3; 9 bases line up with TRBD2. J lost 1 base, V lost 0 bases, and 5 bases had no gene match. Germline CDR1 reads SGHDN; CDR2 reads FVKESK. The CDR3 spans 17 residues. The CDR3 region has the DNA TGTGCCAGCAGCCAAGACCTAGCGGGAAGGGGCACAGATACGCAGTATTTT. Amino acids: CASSQDLAGRGTDTQYF. The whole variable domain, remainder taken from reference TRBV14 and TRBJ2-3, is EAGVTQFPSHSVIEKGQTVTLRCDPISGHDNLYWYRRVMGKEIKFLLHFVKESKQDESGMPNNRFLAERTGGTYSTLKVQPAELEDSGVYFCASSQDLAGRGTDTQYFGPGTRLTVL.

This clonotype was seen at least ten times. The chain recombines TRBV20-1 with TRBJ2-3; 7 positions match TRBD1. CDR3 size: 13 residues. J gave up 4 bases and V 4 bases, and 5 bases lay outside the gene matches. The V gene's germline CDR1 is DFQATT and CDR2 SNEGSKA (reference sequence). The CDR3 DNA reads TGCAGTGCTATCCCGACAGGGCCAGATACGCAGTATTTT. This encodes CSAIPTGPDTQYF.

This chain uses TRBV11-2 with TRBJ2-7; D remains unclear. Trimming removed 8 bases from V and 4 bases from J, with 15 bases in between. CDR3 length: 13 amino acids. Looked up from germline, CDR1 is SGHAT and CDR2 is FQNNGV. CDR3 residues: CASGTGSGYEQYF. In nucleotides, the CDR3 is TGTGCCAGCGGAACGGGTTCCGGATACGAGCAGTACTTC.

This clonotype was observed a handful of times. The J gene is TRBJ2-7, the V gene TRBV21-1; TRBD2, the D gene given by the table, was not confirmed from the DNA. TRBV21-1 is given as a pseudogene. There are 13 residues in the CDR3. The CDR3 is CASSGASRYEQYF. CDR3 in DNA: TGTGCCAGCAGCGGTGCTAGCAGGTACGAGCAGTACTTC.

This clonotype was found many times. The chain couples TRBV12-3 or TRBV12-4 to TRBJ1-6; unclear D gene. The CDR3 runs 14 residues. Trimming shortened V by 6 bases and J by 6 bases, and 12 bases separated the two germline ends. The CDR3 sequence is CASSYSGVNSPLHF. CDR3 in DNA: TGTGCCAGCAGCTACAGCGGGGTTAATTCACCCCTCCACTTT.

This clonotype was seen ten or more times. V and J are TRBV20-1 and TRBJ2-1; possibly TRBD1 for D (6 bases). Germline V gene lookup returns CDR1 DFQATT and CDR2 SNEGSKA (reference sequence). V lost 0 bases and J lost 0, with 12 bases in between. CDR3 size: 16 residues. The CDR3 region is CSARDRQAFSYNEQFF. CDR3 coding DNA: TGCAGTGCTAGAGATCGACAGGCATTCTCCTACAATGAGCAGTTCTTC.

The gene calls are TRBV3-1 and TRBJ1-2; 7 nucleotides agree with TRBD1. The CDR3 is 15 residues long. V was pared by 2 bases and J by 5 bases, with 8 bases of the junction left unmatched. Germline-derived CDR1 and CDR2 are LGHDT and YNNKEL (reference sequence). The CDR3 region is CASSQTRDSVYGYTF. The CDR3 DNA reads as TGTGCCAGCAGCCAAACCCGGGACAGCGTTTATGGCTACACCTTC.

This clonotype was counted only a few times. The chain joins TRBV2 to TRBJ2-5; D is ambiguous. V lost 7 bases and J 1 base, leaving 10 bases between the germline ends. The V gene's germline CDR1 is SNHLY and CDR2 FYNNEI. CDR3 length: 13 amino acids. The CDR3, as DNA: TGTGCCAGCACGGGCCAACTCCAAGAGACCCAGTACTTC. Translating gives CASTGQLQETQYF.

Many counts were recorded for this clonotype. The chain has TRBV10-3 and TRBJ2-5; TRBD1 matches at 9 bases. Germline loops: CDR1 ENHRY, CDR2 SYGVKD. The CDR3 sequence is 17 residues long. Trimming at V came to 3 bases and at J to 2 bases, leaving 10 bases not matched to a gene. CDR3 in amino acids: CAISDYGRDREQETQYF. The CDR3 bases are TGTGCCATCAGTGACTACGGCCGGGACAGGGAGCAAGAGACCCAGTACTTC.

The CDR3 DNA reads TGTGCCAGCAGTTCTGGGACAGCTATGAGGGAGCTGTTTTTT. It is translated as CASSSGTAMRELFF. The chain recombines TRBV27 with TRBJ2-2; TRBD1 matches 7 bases. Germline loops: CDR1 MNHEY, CDR2 SMNVEV (reference sequence). This CDR3 contains 14 residues. V lost 4 bases to trimming and J lost 9 bases; unmatched junction nucleotides: 8.

A few counts support this clonotype. J is TRBJ2-2 and V is TRBV5-1; possibly TRBD1 or TRBD2 for D (5 bases each). There are 16 residues in the CDR3. The germline V gene encodes CDR1 SGHRS and CDR2 YFSETQ. Trimming pared 4 bases from V and 3 bases from J, leaving 16 bases between. This chain's CDR3 is CASSIRPGTDTGELFF. The CDR3 DNA reads TGCGCCAGCAGCATCCGGCCCGGGACGGACACCGGGGAGCTGTTTTTT.

This clonotype was detected ten times or more. The rearrangement joins TRBV12-3 or TRBV12-4 to TRBJ1-5, with 7 bases matching TRBD1. This CDR3 has 14 amino acids. The V segment lost 7 bases and the J segment 1 base; nucleotides outside the gene matches: 4. The CDR3 reads CASNMGQSNQPQHF. In DNA, the CDR3 is TGTGCCAGCAATATGGGACAGAGCAATCAGCCCCAGCATTTT.

This chain uses TRBV10-3 with TRBJ1-3; TRBD1 matches at 7 bases. Germline lookup yields CDR1 ENHRY and CDR2 SYGVKD. V lost 6 bases to trimming and J lost 4 bases; unmatched junction nucleotides: 9. The CDR3 sequence is 15 residues long. CDR3 coding DNA: TGTGCCATCAGAGAATTGACAGGGTCCGGAAACACCATATATTTT. Translation: CAIRELTGSGNTIYF.

This chain joins TRBV30 and TRBJ1-1; no reliable D call. Germline CDR1 and CDR2: GTSNPN and SVGIG (reference sequence). The CDR3 is 11 amino acids. Trimming took 5 bases from V and 6 from J, leaving 10 bases between them. The CDR3, as DNA: TGTGCCTGGGCGGTCTCGGCTGAAGCTTTCTTT. It translates to CAWAVSAEAFF.

The sample holds a few counts of this clonotype. J is TRBJ2-7 and V is TRBV12-3 or TRBV12-4, with D perhaps TRBD1 (7 bases). The CDR3 extends over 15 amino acids. V was pared by 8 bases and J by 2 bases, with 19 bases between. The CDR3 sequence is CASGSSSGGTYEQYF. DNA of the CDR3: TGTGCCAGCGGATCCTCTTCAGGGGGGACCTACGAGCAGTACTTC.